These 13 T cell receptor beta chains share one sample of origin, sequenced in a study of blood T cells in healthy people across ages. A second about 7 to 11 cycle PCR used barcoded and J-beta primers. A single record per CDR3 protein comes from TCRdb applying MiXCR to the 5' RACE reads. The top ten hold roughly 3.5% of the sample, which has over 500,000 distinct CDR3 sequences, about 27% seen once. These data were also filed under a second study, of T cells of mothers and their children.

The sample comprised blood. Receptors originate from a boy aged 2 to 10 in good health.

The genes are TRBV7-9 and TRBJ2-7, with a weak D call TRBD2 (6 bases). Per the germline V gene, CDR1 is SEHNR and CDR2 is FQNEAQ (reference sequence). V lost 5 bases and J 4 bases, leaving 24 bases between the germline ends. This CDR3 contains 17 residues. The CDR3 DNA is TGTGCCAGCAGCCCACGGACTAATAGCTCCCTAGGTTACGAGCAGTACTTC. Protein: CASSPRTNSSLGYEQYF.

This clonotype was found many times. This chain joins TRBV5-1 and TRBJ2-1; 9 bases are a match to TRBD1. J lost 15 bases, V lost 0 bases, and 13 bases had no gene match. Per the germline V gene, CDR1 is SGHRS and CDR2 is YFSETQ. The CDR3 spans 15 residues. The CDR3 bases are TGCGCCAGCAGCTTGGGGGACAGGGTGTCCCAAAAAGCGTTCTTC. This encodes CASSLGDRVSQKAFF.

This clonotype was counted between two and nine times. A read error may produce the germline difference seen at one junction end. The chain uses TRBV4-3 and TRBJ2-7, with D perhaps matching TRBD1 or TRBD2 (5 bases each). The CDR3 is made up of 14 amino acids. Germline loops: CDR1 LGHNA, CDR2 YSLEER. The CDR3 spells CASSQERGGYEQHF. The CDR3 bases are TGCGCCAGCAGCCAAGAACGGGGCGGCTACGAGCAGCACTTC.

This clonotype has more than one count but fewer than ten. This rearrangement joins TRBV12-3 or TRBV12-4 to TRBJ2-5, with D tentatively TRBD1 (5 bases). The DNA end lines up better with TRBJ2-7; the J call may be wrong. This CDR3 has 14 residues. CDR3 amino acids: CASSLGQIGYEQYF. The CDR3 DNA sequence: TGTGCCAGCAGTTTGGGGCAGATTGGCTACGAGCAGTACTTC.

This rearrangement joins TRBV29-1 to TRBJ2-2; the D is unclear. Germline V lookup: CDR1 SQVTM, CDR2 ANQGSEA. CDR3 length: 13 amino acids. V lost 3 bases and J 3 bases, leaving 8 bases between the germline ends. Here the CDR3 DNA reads TGCAGCGTTGAGATGGGCTACACCGGGGAGCTGTTTTTT. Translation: CSVEMGYTGELFF.

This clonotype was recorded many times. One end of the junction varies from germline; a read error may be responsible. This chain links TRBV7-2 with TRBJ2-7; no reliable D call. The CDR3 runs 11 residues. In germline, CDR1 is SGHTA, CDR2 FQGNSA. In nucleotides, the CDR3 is TGTGCCAGCAGCTTAAGAGGCAACCCCCCGTTC. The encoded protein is CASSLRGNPPF.

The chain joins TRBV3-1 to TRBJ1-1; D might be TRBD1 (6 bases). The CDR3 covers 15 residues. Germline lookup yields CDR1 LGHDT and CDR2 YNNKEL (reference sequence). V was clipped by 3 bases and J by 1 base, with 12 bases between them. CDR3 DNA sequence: TGTGCCAGCAGCCAGCACGGACAGTCGAACACTGAAGCTTTCTTT. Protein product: CASSQHGQSNTEAFF.

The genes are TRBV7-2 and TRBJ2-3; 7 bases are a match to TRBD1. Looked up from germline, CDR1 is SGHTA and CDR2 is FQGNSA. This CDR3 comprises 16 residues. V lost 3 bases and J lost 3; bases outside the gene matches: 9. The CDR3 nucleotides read TGTGCCAGCAGCTTCTTTACAGGGGAGAGGACAGATACGCAGTATTTT. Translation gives CASSFFTGERTDTQYF.

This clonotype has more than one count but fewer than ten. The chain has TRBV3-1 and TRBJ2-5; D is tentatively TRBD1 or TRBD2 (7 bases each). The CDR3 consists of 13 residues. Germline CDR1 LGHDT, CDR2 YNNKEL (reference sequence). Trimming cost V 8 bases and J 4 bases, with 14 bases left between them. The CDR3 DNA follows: TGTGCCAGCTTGCAGGGGGGGGTAGAGACCCAGTACTTC. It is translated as CASLQGGVETQYF.

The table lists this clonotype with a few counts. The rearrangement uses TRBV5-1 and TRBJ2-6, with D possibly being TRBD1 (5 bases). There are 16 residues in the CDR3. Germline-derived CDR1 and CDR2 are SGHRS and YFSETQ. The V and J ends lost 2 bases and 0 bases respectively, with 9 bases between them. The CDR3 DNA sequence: TGCGCCAGCAGCTTACAGGTTGGCTCTGGGGCCAACGTCCTGACTTTC. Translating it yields CASSLQVGSGANVLTF.

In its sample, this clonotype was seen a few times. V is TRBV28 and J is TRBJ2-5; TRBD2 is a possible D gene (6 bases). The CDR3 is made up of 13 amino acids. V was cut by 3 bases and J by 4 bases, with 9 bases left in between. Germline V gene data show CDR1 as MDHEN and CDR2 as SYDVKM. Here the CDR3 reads CASSFSGLETQYF. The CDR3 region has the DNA TGTGCCAGCAGTTTTTCGGGACTAGAGACCCAGTACTTC.

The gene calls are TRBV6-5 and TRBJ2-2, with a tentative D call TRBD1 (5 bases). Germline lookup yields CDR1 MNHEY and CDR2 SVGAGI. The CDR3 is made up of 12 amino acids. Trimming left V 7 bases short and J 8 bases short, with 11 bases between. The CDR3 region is CASTPRTGELFF. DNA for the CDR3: TGTGCCAGCACCCCCAGGACAGGGGAGCTGTTTTTT.

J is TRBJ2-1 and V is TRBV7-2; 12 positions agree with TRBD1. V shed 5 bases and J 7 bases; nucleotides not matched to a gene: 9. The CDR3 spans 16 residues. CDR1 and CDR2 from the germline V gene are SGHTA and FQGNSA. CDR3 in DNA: TGTGCCAGCAGCCACCCTTGGGGACAGGGGGCGAATGAGCAGTTCTTC. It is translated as CASSHPWGQGANEQFF.